In this sample, the clone carrying this T cell receptor (beta chain) turned up a few times. Its antigen is unidentified. This entry belongs to a study of T cells in Graves' hyperthyroidism and ophthalmopathy. Study at large: Specimen type is peripheral blood, collected at initial diagnosis prior to any treatment.

Fresh peripheral blood, roughly 9.8 ml of it, supplied the PBMCs. CDR1 is MNHEY, CDR2 SVGEGT, per germline. The CDR3 is 13 amino acids. V gave up 11 bases and J gave up 1 base; unmatched junction bases: 3. Researchers took RNA transcripts and amplified the TCR beta CDR3 regions from them. The HTBI primer set was used in a first-round RT-PCR of the TCR CDR3. One entry per CDR3 protein, called by TCRdb with MiXCR from the multiplex PCR reads. The sample has about 400,000 distinct CDR3 sequences, around 15% seen once. Findings of the study overall: Among clonotypes expanded in thyroid above 0.001, most were also found in blood. A model using 13 V-J features told ophthalmopathy apart from stable hyperthyroidism.

Source material: blood. This chain joins TRBV6-2 or TRBV6-3 and TRBJ2-2; the match to TRBD2 covers 8 bases. The receptor was derived from a man aged 50 to 59 with Graves' ophthalmopathy. This CDR3 is CALSGGNTGELFF. The CDR3 DNA is TGTGCCCTAAGCGGGGGGAACACCGGGGAGCTGTTTTTT.